This is a list of T cell receptor beta chains from one sample in a study of beta chain features in type 1 diabetes. The assay was immunoSEQ multiplex PCR, and TCRdb's table has in-frame clones only and misses some. The sample records about 290,000 clones, 8% being singletons. The sample comprised central memory CD4+ T cells from blood. These receptors originate from a woman younger than 35 in good health. The CDR3 runs from the conserved cysteine through the conserved F or W. A D gene is named only where the DNA matches it firmly. Clone sizes are given selectively: once, few, many, or a class where the clone is expanded.

>TRBJ2-5|.|TRBD2|TRBV4-2
CASSQVAKDGGAVETQYF
TGTGCCAGCAGCCAAGTGGCCAAGGACGGGGGGGCCGTGGAGACCCAGTACTTC
>TRBJ1-2|few|.|TRBV7-3
CASSLTSRDLYGYTF
TGTGCCAGCAGCTTAACGAGCCGGGACCTCTATGGCTACACCTTC
>TRBJ2-5|few|.|TRBV18
CASSPFAGNYQETQYF
TGTGCCAGCTCACCTTTCGCAGGCAACTACCAAGAGACCCAGTACTTC
>TRBJ1-4|.|.|TRBV7-9
CASSSRGFPNEKLFF
TGTGCCAGCAGCTCAAGGGGCTTTCCTAATGAAAAACTGTTTTTT
>TRBJ1-1|few|.|TRBV7-2
CASNRDYTEAFF
TGTGCCAGCAACAGGGATTACACTGAAGCTTTCTTT
>TRBJ2-2|.|TRBD1|TRBV7-9
CASRLRDRATGELFF
TGTGCCAGCAGGCTAAGGGACAGGGCAACCGGGGAGCTGTTTTTT
>TRBJ2-3|.|TRBD2|TRBV7-2
CASSRSGSRADTQYF
TGTGCCAGCAGCCGTAGCGGGAGTCGGGCAGATACGCAGTATTTT
>TRBJ1-1|many|.|TRBV29-1
CSAVMGATEAFF
TGCAGCGCTGTGATGGGGGCAACTGAAGCTTTCTTT
>TRBJ1-5|many|.|TRBV16
CASSQSSGRDQPQHF
TGTGCCAGCAGCCAATCTTCAGGTAGGGATCAGCCCCAGCATTTT
>TRBJ2-5|few|TRBD2|TRBV7-8
CASSLAAGAEETQYF
TGTGCCAGCAGCTTAGCAGCGGGAGCGGAAGAGACCCAGTACTTC
>TRBJ1-2|.|.|TRBV9
CASSVATATLYGYTF
TGTGCCAGCAGCGTAGCGACAGCGACTCTCTATGGCTACACCTTC
>TRBJ1-3|.|.|TRBV6-6
CASRKQEVPGNTIYF
TGTGCCAGCAGAAAACAGGAGGTTCCCGGAAACACCATATATTTT
>TRBJ2-7|few|.|TRBV27
CASRDRSSRQYF
TGTGCCAGCAGAGACAGGTCTTCCCGGCAGTACTTC
>TRBJ2-1|.|TRBD2|TRBV9
CATGGGYNEQFF
TGTGCCACCGGCGGGGGATACAATGAGCAGTTCTTC
>TRBJ1-1|.|.|TRBV15
CATSRDRGYTEAFF
TGTGCCACCAGCAGAGATAGAGGGTATACTGAAGCTTTCTTT
>TRBJ2-3|.|.|TRBV6-4
CASSGVAGAAQYF
TGTGCCAGCAGTGGTGTTGCCGGGGCGGCCCAGTATTTT
>TRBJ2-5|few|TRBD1|TRBV6-5
CASSRDRGEPQYF
TGTGCCAGCAGTCGGGACAGGGGGGAGCCCCAGTACTTC
>TRBJ2-3|few|.|TRBV5-1
CASSLTDTQYF
TGCGCCAGCAGCTTGACAGATACGCAGTATTTT
>TRBJ2-1|few|.|TRBV5-1
CASSLEGSWNEQFF
TGCGCCAGCAGCTTGGAAGGGAGTTGGAATGAGCAGTTCTTC
>TRBJ2-3|few|.|TRBV18
CASSPQADTQYF
TGTGCCAGCTCCCCACAGGCCGATACGCAGTATTTT
>TRBJ2-5|few|.|TRBV7-9
CASRRIGGSGETQYF
TGTGCCAGCAGACGAATCGGGGGCTCCGGGGAGACCCAGTACTTC
>TRBJ1-2|few|TRBD1|TRBV6-5
CASSYSGQGDGYTF
TGTGCCAGCAGTTACTCTGGACAGGGGGATGGCTACACCTTC
>TRBJ2-1|few|.|TRBV25-1
CASSESGPEQFF
TGTGCCAGCAGTGAATCTGGCCCTGAGCAGTTCTTC
>TRBJ2-7|.|TRBD2|TRBV6-5
CASSYRGTSGSHEQYF
TGTGCCAGCAGTTACCGGGGGACTAGCGGGAGCCACGAGCAGTACTTC
>TRBJ1-4|few|TRBD1|TRBV7-9
CASSWGTAENEKLFF
TGTGCCAGCAGCTGGGGGACAGCGGAGAATGAAAAACTGTTTTTT
>TRBJ2-5|.|.|TRBV4-2
CASSQDKRETQYF
TGTGCCAGCAGCCAAGACAAGAGGGAGACCCAGTACTTC
>TRBJ2-1|.|.|TRBV5-6
CASAGSLGWDEQFF
TGTGCCAGCGCTGGGTCCTTGGGCTGGGATGAGCAGTTCTTC
>TRBJ2-5|few|TRBD2|TRBV25-1
CASSVWGGQETQYF
TGTGCCAGCAGCGTCTGGGGGGGCCAAGAGACCCAGTACTTC
>TRBJ2-1|.|.|TRBV10-3
CAISGSPGSSYNEQFF
TGTGCCATCAGTGGATCACCGGGGAGCTCCTACAATGAGCAGTTCTTC
>TRBJ1-1|many|TRBD1|TRBV23-1
CASSSGTGAVNTEAFF
TGCGCCAGCAGTAGCGGGACAGGGGCGGTGAACACTGAAGCTTTCTTT
>TRBJ2-3|few|.|TRBV15
CATSRDRGSDTQYF
TGTGCCACCAGCAGAGATAGAGGCAGCGATACGCAGTATTTT
>TRBJ1-1|.|.|TRBV9
CASSVDPGGTEAFF
TGTGCCAGCAGCGTAGATCCGGGCGGCACTGAAGCTTTCTTT
>TRBJ1-1|few|.|TRBV5-4
CASSRNRDRNTEAFF
TGTGCCAGCAGCAGAAACAGGGATAGGAACACTGAAGCTTTCTTT
>TRBJ1-2|.|TRBD1|TRBV4-3
CASSPSWTGEDGYTF
TGCGCCAGCAGCCCCAGCTGGACAGGAGAGGATGGCTACACCTTC
>TRBJ1-1|.|.|TRBV5-1
CASSPMILQDAEAFF
TGCGCCAGCAGTCCGATGATCCTTCAGGACGCTGAAGCTTTCTTT
>TRBJ1-1|few|.|TRBV29-1
CSVRGAGGTEAFF
TGCAGCGTTCGGGGGGCCGGTGGCACTGAAGCTTTCTTT
>TRBJ2-2|.|TRBD2|TRBV2
CASRASGSNTGELFF
TGTGCCAGCAGGGCTAGCGGGTCGAACACCGGGGAGCTGTTTTTT
>TRBJ1-2|few|.|TRBV20-1
CSVVANYGYTF
TGCAGTGTCGTGGCGAACTATGGCTACACCTTC
>TRBJ2-1|few|TRBD2|TRBV6-5
CATRGLAGGHEQFF
TGTGCCACCAGGGGACTAGCGGGAGGGCATGAGCAGTTCTTC
>TRBJ2-5|.|.|TRBV11-2
CASSLGSGYQYF
TGTGCCAGCAGCCTAGGGAGCGGTTACCAGTACTTC
>TRBJ2-6|few|.|TRBV5-1
CASSYQGSGANVLTF
TGCGCCAGCAGCTACCAGGGTTCTGGGGCCAACGTCCTGACTTTC
>TRBJ1-2|.|.|TRBV6-5
CASRSNPTYGYTF
TGTGCCAGCAGATCGAACCCGACCTATGGCTACACCTTC
>TRBJ1-2|many|TRBD1|TRBV5-1
CASRAGTGNNYGYTF
TGCGCCAGCAGGGCCGGGACAGGGAATAACTATGGCTACACCTTC
>TRBJ2-1|.|TRBD1|TRBV4-3
CASSLTRGHLNEQFF
TGCGCCAGCAGCCTGACCAGGGGGCATCTGAATGAGCAGTTCTTC
>TRBJ1-2|.|.|TRBV6-6
CASSSADNYGYTF
TGTGCCAGCAGTTCCGCTGACAACTATGGCTACACCTTC
>TRBJ2-5|.|TRBD1|TRBV5-8
CASSPRQGLEETQYF
TGTGCCAGCAGCCCCCGACAGGGGTTGGAAGAGACCCAGTACTTC
>TRBJ2-5|many|.|TRBV12-5
CASGLMQETQYF
TGTGCTAGTGGTTTGATGCAAGAGACCCAGTACTTC
>TRBJ2-3|.|.|TRBV2
CASSERVAYF
TGTGCCAGCAGTGAGAGGGTCGCGTATTTT
>TRBJ1-5|many|.|TRBV2
CASTEGGQPNQPQHF
TGTGCCAGCACCGAAGGTGGGCAGCCCAATCAGCCCCAGCATTTT
>TRBJ2-4|.|TRBD1|TRBV19
CASSTRQGPKNIQYF
TGTGCCAGTAGTACGAGACAGGGGCCGAAAAACATTCAGTACTTC
>TRBJ2-7|few|.|TRBV7-2
CASSLNSLGQSYEQYF
TGTGCCAGCAGCTTAAACTCCCTGGGGCAGTCCTACGAGCAGTACTTC
>TRBJ2-3|.|.|TRBV29-1
CSVPSRQGGDTQYF
TGCAGCGTTCCCTCCCGACAGGGAGGAGATACGCAGTATTTT
>TRBJ2-3|many|.|TRBV5-6
CASSLQGSTDTQYF
TGTGCCAGCAGCCTACAGGGATCAACAGATACGCAGTATTTT
>TRBJ2-2|.|TRBD2|TRBV12-5
CASGLVPGLAGGRAGELFF
TGTGCTAGTGGTTTGGTACCCGGACTAGCGGGAGGCAGGGCCGGGGAGCTGTTTTTT
>TRBJ1-2|.|.|TRBV28
CASTTPGSSYGYTF
TGTGCCAGCACCACCCCGGGATCCTCCTATGGCTACACCTTC
>TRBJ2-3|few|.|TRBV18
CASSPAGATRADTQYF
TGTGCCAGCTCCCCCGCCGGGGCAACCCGGGCAGATACGCAGTATTTT
>TRBJ2-3|few|.|TRBV15
CATSREFSTDTQYF
TGTGCCACCAGCAGGGAGTTTAGCACAGATACGCAGTATTTT
>TRBJ1-2|few|.|TRBV9
CASSHGTISGNYGYTF
TGTGCCAGCAGCCATGGGACGATTAGTGGAAACTATGGCTACACCTTC
>TRBJ1-6|few|.|TRBV7-2
CASSGTGTLNSPLHF
TGTGCCAGCAGCGGGACCGGGACACTAAATTCACCCCTCCACTTT